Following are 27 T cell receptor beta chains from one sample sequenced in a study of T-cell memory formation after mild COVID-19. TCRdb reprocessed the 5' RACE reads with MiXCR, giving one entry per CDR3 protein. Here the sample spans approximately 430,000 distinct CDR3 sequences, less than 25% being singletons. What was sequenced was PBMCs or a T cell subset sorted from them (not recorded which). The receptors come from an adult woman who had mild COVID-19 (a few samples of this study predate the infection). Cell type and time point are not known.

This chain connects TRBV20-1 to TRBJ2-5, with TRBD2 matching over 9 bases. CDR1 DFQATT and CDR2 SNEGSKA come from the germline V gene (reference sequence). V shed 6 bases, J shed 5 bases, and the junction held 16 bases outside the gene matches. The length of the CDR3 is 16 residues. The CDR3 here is CSAQGMAGGPGETQYF. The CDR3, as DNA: TGCAGTGCCCAGGGGATGGCGGGGGGGCCGGGTGAGACCCAGTACTTC.

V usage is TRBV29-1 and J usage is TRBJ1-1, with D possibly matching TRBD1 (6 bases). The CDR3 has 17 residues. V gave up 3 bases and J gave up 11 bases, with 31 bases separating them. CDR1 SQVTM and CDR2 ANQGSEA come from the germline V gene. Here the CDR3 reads CSVDSHPIGGGTRKAFF. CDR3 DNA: TGCAGCGTTGATTCGCATCCTATCGGGGGGGGGACACGGAAGGCTTTCTTT. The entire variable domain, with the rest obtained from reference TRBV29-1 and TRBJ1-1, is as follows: SAVISQKPSRDICQRGTSLTIQCQVDSQVTMMFWYRQQPGQSLTLIATANQGSEATYESGFVIDKFPISRPNLTFSTLTVSNMSPEDSSIYLCSVDSHPIGGGTRKAFFGQGTRLTVV.

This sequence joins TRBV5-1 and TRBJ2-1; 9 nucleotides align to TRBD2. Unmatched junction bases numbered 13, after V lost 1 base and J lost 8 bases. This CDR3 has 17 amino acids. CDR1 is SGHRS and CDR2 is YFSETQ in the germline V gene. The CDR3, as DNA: TGCGCCAGCAGCTTGCCTAGCGGGGATACATTGAGGCATGAGCAGTTCTTC. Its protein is CASSLPSGDTLRHEQFF.

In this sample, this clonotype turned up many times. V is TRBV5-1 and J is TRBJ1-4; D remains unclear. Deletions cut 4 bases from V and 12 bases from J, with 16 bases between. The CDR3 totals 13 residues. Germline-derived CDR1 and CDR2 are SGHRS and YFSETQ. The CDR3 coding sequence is TGCGCCAGCAGCCCCCAGGACGAGGCAGAACTGTTTTTT. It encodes CASSPQDEAELFF.

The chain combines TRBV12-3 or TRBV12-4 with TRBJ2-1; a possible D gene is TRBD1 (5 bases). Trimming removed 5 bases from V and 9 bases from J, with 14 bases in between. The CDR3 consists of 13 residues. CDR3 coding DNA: TGTGCCAGCAGTGTCCAGGGTATCCGTGAGCAGTTCTTC. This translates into CASSVQGIREQFF.

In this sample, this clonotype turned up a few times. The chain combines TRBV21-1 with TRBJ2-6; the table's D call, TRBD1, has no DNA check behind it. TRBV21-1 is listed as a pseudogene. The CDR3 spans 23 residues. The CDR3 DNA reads TGTGCCAGCAGCAACCAAGGGACAGGGGCGACTGAGTTGGGTTTTTCTGGGGCCAACGTCCTGACTTTC. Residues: CASSNQGTGATELGFSGANVLTF.

As DNA, the CDR3 is TGCGCCAGCAGCTCCCGAGGGGCCGCAAGCCTAGATACGCAGTATTTT. Encoded protein: CASSSRGAASLDTQYF. V is TRBV5-1 and J is TRBJ2-3, with D tentatively TRBD1 or TRBD2 (5 bases each). The CDR3 spans 16 residues. The V end was cut by 3 bases, the J end by 5 bases, with 19 bases between. Germline V gene lookup returns CDR1 SGHRS and CDR2 YFSETQ.

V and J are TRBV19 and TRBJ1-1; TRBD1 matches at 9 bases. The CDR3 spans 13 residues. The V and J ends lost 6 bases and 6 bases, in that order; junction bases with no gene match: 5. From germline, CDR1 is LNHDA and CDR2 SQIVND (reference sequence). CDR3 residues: CASSGQGRAEAFF. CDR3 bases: TGTGCCAGTAGCGGACAGGGGAGGGCTGAAGCTTTCTTT.

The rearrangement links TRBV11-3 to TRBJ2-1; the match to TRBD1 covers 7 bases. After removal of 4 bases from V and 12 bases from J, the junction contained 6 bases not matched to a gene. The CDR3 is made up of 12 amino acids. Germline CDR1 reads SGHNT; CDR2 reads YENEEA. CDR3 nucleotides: TGTGCCAGCAGCTATCAGGGGGTAGGGCAGTTCTTC. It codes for CASSYQGVGQFF.

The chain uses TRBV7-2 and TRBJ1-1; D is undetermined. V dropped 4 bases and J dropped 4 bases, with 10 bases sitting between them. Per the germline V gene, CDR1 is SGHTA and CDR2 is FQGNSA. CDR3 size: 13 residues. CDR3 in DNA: TGTGCCAGCAGCTCTGGCTTGATCACTGAAGCTTTCTTT. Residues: CASSSGLITEAFF. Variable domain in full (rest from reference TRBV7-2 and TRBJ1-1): GAGVSQSPSNKVTEKGKDVELRCDPISGHTALYWYRQSLGQGLEFLIYFQGNSAPDKSGLPSDRFSAERTGGSVSTLTIQRTQQEDSAVYLCASSSGLITEAFFGQGTRLTVV.

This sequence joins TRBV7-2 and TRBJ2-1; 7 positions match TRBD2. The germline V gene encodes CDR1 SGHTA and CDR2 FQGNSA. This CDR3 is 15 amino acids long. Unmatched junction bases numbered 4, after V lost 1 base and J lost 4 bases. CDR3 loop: CASSLVGGGYNEQFF. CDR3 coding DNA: TGTGCCAGCAGCTTAGTCGGGGGAGGGTACAATGAGCAGTTCTTC.

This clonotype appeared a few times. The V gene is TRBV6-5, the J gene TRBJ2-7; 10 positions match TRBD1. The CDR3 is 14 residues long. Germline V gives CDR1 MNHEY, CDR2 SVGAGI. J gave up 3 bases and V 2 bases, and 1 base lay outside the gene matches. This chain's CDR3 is CASSYGTGVYEQYF. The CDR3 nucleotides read TGTGCCAGCAGTTACGGGACAGGGGTCTACGAGCAGTACTTC.

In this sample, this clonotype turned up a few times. CDR3 loop: CATSDPRDRGSYEQYF. The CDR3 nucleotides read TGTGCCACCAGTGACCCCCGGGACAGGGGTTCCTACGAGCAGTACTTC. The rearrangement joins TRBV24-1 to TRBJ2-7, with 10 bases matching TRBD1. CDR1 KGHDR and CDR2 SFDVKD come from the germline V gene. Unmatched junction bases numbered 6, after V lost 4 bases and J lost 1 base. This CDR3 contains 16 residues.

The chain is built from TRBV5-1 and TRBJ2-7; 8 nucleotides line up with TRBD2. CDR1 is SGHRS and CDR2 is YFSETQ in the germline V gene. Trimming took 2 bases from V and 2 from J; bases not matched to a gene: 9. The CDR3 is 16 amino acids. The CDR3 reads CASSFSAAGAPYEQYF. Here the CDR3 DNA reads TGCGCCAGCAGCTTTAGTGCAGCGGGAGCCCCCTACGAGCAGTACTTC.

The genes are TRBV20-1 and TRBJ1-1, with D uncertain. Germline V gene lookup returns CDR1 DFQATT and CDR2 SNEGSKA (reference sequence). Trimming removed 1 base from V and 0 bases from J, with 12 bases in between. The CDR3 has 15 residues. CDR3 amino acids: CSARGGSGVNTEAFF. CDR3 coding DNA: TGCAGTGCTAGAGGAGGGTCCGGGGTGAACACTGAAGCTTTCTTT.

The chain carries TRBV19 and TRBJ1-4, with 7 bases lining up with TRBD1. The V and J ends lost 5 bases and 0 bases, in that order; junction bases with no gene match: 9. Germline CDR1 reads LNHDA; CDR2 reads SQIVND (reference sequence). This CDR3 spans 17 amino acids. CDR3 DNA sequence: TGTGCCAGTAGTCGAGGGGGCCAAATTCCAACTAATGAAAAACTGTTTTTT. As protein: CASSRGGQIPTNEKLFF.

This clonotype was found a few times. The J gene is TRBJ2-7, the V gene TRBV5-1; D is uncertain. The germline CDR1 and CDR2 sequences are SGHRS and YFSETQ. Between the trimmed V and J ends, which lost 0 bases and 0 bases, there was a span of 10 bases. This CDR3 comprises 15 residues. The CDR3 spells CASSLVDGPSYEQYF. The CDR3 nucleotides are TGCGCCAGCAGCTTGGTAGACGGCCCCTCCTACGAGCAGTACTTC.

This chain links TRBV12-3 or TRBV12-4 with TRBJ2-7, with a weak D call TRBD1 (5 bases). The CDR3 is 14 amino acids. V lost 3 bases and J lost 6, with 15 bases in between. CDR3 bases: TGTGCCAGCAGTTTCGACAGACTCCCCTCCGAGCAGTACTTC. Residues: CASSFDRLPSEQYF.

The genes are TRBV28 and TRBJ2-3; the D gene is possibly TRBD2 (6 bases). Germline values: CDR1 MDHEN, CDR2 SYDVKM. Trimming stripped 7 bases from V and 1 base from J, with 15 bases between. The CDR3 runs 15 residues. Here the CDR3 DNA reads TGTGCCAGCACCCTTGGGTTAGCGGGCACAGATACGCAGTATTTT. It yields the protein CASTLGLAGTDTQYF.

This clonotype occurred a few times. The CDR3 DNA sequence: TGTGCCAGCACCCTTTCGGGCCAGCCCCAGCATTTT. Translating gives CASTLSGQPQHF. The rearrangement joins TRBV7-8 to TRBJ1-5; D gene unclear. Germline V gives CDR1 SGHVS, CDR2 FQNEAQ. This CDR3 has 12 amino acids. The V gene lost 7 bases and the J gene lost 7 bases, with 11 bases spanning the gap.

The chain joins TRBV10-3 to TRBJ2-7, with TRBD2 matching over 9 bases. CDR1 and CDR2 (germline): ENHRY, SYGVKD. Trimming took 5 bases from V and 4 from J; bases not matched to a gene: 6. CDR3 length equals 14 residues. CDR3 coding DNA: TGTGCCATCAGTCGACTAGCGGACGAGTACGAGCAGTACTTC. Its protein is CAISRLADEYEQYF.

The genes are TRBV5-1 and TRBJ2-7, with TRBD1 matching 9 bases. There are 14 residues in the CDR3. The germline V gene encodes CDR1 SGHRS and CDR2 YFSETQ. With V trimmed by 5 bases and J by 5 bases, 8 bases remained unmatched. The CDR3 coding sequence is TGCGCCAGCAGGGATGGGACAGGGTACCACGAGCAGTACTTC. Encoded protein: CASRDGTGYHEQYF.

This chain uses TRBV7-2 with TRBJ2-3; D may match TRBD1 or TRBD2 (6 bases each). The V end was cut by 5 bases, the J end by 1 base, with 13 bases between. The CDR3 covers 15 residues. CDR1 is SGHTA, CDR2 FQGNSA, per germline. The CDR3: CASSRGGHGTDTQYF. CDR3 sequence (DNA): TGTGCCAGCAGCCGTGGGGGGCATGGCACAGATACGCAGTATTTT.

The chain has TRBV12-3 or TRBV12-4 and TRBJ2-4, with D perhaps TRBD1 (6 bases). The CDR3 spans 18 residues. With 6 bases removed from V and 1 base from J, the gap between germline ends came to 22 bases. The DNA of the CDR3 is TGTGCCAGCAGCTCACTGGGAGTCTCTGGACAGGCCAAAAACATTCAGTACTTC. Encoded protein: CASSSLGVSGQAKNIQYF.

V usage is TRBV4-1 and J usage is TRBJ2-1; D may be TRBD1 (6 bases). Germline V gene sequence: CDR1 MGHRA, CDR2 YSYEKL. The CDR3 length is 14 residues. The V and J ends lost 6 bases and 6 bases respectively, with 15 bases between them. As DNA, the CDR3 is TGCGCCAGCAGACATTACAGGGACGGCAATGAGCAGTTCTTC. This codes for CASRHYRDGNEQFF.

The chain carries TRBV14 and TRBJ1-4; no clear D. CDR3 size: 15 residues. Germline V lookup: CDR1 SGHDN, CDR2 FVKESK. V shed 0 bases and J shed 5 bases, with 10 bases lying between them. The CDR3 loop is CASSQESPRNEKLFF. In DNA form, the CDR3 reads TGTGCCAGCAGCCAAGAATCGCCACGGAATGAAAAACTGTTTTTT.

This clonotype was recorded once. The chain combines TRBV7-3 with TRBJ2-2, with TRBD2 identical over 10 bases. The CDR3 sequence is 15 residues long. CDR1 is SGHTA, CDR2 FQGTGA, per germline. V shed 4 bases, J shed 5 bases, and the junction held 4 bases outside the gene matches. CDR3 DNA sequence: TGTGCCAGCAGCTCTAGCGGGAGTGGGACCGGGGAGCTGTTTTTT. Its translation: CASSSSGSGTGELFF.